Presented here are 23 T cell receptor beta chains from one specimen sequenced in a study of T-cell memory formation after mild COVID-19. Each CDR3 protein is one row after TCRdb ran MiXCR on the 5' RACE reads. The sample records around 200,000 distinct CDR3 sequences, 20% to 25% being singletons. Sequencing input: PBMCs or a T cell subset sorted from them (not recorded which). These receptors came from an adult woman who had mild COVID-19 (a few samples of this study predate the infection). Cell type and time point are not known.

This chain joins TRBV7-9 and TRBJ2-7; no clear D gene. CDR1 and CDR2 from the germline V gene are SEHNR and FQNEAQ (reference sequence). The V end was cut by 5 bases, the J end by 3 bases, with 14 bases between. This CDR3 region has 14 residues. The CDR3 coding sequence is TGTGCCAGCAGCCCCCTACTGGTGGGCTACGAGCAGTACTTC. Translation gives CASSPLLVGYEQYF.

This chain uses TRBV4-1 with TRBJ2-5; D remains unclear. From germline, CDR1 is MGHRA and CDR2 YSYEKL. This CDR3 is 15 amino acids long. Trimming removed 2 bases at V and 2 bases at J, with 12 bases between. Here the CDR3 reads CASSQSLEGQETQYF. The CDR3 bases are TGCGCCAGCAGCCAATCCCTTGAAGGGCAAGAGACCCAGTACTTC.

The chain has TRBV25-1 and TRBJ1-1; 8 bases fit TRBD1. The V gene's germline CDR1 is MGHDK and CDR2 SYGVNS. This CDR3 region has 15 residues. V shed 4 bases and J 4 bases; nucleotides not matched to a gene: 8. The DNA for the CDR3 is TGTGCCAGCAGTGGGACAGGGCTGTCACTCACTGAAGCTTTCTTT. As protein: CASSGTGLSLTEAFF.

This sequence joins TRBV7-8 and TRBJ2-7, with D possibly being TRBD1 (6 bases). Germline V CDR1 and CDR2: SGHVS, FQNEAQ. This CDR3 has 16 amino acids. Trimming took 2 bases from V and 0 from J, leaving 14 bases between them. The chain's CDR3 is CASSLTPDSYSYEQYF. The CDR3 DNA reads TGTGCCAGCAGCTTAACGCCGGACAGCTACTCCTACGAGCAGTACTTC.

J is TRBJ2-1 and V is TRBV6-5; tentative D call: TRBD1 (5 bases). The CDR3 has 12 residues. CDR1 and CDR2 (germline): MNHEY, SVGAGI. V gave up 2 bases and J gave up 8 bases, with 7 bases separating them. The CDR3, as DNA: TGTGCCAGCAGTTACGGGGCCTATGAGCAGTTCTTC. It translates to CASSYGAYEQFF.

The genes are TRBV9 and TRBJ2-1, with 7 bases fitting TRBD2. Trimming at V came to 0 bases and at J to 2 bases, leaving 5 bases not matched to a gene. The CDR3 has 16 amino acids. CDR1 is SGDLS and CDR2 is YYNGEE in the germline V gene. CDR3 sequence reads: CASSVGWGGTYNEQFF. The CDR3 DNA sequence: TGTGCCAGCAGCGTAGGATGGGGGGGGACCTACAATGAGCAGTTCTTC. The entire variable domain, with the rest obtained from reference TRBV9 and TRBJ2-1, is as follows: DSGVTQTPKHLITATGQRVTLRCSPRSGDLSVYWYQQSLDQGLQFLIQYYNGEERAKGNILERFSAQQFPDLHSELNLSSLELGDSALYFCASSVGWGGTYNEQFFGPGTRLTVL.

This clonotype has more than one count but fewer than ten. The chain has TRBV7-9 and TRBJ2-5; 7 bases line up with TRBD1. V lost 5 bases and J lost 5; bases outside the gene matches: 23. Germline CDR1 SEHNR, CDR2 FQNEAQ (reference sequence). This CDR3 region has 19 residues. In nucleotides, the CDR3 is TGTGCCAGCAGCCTTAGTCAGCCCCCGGGACAGCCGGTAGGGGAGACCCAGTACTTC. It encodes CASSLSQPPGQPVGETQYF.

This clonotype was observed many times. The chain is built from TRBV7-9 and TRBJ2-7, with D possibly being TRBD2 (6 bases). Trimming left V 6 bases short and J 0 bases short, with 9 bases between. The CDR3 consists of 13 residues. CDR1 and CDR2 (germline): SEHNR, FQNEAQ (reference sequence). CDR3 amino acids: CASSTGGSYEQYF. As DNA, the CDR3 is TGTGCCAGCAGTACCGGGGGCTCCTACGAGCAGTACTTC.

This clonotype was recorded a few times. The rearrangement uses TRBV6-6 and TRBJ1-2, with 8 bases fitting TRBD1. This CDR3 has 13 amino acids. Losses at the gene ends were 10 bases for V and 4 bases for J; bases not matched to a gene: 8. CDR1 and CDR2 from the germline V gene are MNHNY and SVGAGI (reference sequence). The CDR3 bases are TGTGCCACTAGGACAGGGCCTGTCTATGGCTACACCTTC. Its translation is CATRTGPVYGYTF.

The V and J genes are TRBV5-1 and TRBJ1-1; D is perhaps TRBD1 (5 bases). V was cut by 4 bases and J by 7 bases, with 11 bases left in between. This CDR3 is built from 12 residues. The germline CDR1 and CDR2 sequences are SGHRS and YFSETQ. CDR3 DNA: TGCGCCAGCAGCCTAGACAGTTTTGAAGCTTTCTTT. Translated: CASSLDSFEAFF.

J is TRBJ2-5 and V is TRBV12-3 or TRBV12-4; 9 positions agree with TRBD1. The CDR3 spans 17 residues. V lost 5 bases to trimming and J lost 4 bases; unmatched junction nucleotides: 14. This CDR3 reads CASSPNQPGQGLETQYF. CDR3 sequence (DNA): TGTGCCAGCAGTCCTAACCAGCCGGGACAGGGACTAGAGACCCAGTACTTC.

The CDR3 DNA sequence: TGCAGTCCCTATGGCTACACCTTC. This codes for CSPYGYTF. The V gene is TRBV20-1, the J gene TRBJ1-2, with D unresolved. CDR3 length: 8 amino acids. The germline CDR1 and CDR2 sequences are DFQATT and SNEGSKA (reference sequence). V was cut by 8 bases and J by 4 bases, with 2 bases left in between.

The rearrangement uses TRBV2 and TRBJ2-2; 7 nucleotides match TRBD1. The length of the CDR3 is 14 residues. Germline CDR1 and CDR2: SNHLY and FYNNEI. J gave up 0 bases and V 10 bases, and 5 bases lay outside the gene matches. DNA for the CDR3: TGTGCCACCCTACAGGGGTCGAACACCGGGGAGCTGTTTTTT. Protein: CATLQGSNTGELFF.

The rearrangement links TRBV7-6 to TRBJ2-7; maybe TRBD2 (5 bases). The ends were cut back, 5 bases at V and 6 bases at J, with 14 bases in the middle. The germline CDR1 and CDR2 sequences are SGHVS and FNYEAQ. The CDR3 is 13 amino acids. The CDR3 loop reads CASSDGLGAEQYF. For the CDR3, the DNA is TGTGCCAGCAGCGACGGATTGGGAGCCGAGCAGTACTTC.

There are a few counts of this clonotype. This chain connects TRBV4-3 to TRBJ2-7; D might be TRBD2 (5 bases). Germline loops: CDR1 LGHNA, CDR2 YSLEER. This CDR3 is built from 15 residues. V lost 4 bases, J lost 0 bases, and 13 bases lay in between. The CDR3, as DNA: TGCGCCAGCAGCCCCTGGGGAAGCGGCTCCTACGAGCAGTACTTC. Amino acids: CASSPWGSGSYEQYF.

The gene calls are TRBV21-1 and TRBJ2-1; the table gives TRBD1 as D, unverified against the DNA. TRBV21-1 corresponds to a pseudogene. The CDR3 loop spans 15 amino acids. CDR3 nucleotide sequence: TGTGCCAGCAGCAAAGCCGGGACACACTACAATGAGCAGTTCTTC. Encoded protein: CASSKAGTHYNEQFF.

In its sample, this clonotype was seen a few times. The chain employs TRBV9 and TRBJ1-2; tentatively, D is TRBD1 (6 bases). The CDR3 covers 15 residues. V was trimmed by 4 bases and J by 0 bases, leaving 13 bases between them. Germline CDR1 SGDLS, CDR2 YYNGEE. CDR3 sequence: CASSPTGSSNYGYTF. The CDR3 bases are TGTGCCAGCAGCCCTACAGGGTCCTCTAACTATGGCTACACCTTC.

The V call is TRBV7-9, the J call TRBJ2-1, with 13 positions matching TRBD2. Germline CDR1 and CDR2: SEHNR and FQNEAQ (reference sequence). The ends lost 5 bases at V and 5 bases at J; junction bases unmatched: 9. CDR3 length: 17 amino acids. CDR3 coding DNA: TGTGCCAGCAGCCCTCGGACTAGCGGGAGACCAAACAATGAGCAGTTCTTC. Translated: CASSPRTSGRPNNEQFF.

CDR3 sequence: CASRPGGGWTEAFF. The CDR3 DNA sequence: TGTGCCAGCCGGCCGGGCGGGGGCTGGACTGAAGCTTTCTTT. The chain has TRBV27 and TRBJ1-1; TRBD1 might be the D (6 bases). CDR3 size: 14 residues. The germline CDR1 and CDR2 sequences are MNHEY and SMNVEV (reference sequence). V lost 8 bases and J 5 bases, leaving 18 bases between the germline ends.

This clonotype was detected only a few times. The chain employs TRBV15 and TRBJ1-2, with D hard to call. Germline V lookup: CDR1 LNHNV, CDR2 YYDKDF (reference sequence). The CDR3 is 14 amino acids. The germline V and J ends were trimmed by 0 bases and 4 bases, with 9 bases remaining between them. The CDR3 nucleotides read TGTGCCACCAGCAGAGATGCACCGCTCTATGGCTACACCTTC. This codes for CATSRDAPLYGYTF.

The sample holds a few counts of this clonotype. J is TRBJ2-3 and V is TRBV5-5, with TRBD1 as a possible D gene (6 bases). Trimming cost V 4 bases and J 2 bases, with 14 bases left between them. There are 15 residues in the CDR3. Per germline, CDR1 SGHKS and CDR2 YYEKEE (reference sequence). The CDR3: CASSPDSLYTDTQYF. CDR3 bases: TGTGCCAGCAGCCCGGACAGCCTCTACACAGATACGCAGTATTTT. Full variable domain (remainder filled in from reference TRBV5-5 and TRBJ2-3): DAGVTQSPTHLIKTRGQQVTLRCSPISGHKSVSWYQQVLGQGPQFIFQYYEKEERGRGNFPDRFSARQFPNYSSELNVNALLLGDSALYLCASSPDSLYTDTQYFGPGTRLTVL.

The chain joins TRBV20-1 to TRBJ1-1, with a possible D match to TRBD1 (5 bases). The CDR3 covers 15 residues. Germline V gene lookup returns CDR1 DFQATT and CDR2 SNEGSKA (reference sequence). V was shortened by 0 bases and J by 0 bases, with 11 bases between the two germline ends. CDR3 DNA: TGCAGTGCTAGAGATGTGACAGTTCTGAACACTGAAGCTTTCTTT. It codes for CSARDVTVLNTEAFF.

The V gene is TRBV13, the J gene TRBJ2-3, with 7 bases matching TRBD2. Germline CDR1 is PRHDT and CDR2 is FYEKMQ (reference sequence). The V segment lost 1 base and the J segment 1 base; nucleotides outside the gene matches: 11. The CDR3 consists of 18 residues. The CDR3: CASSLAGGGLPRTDTQYF. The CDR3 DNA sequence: TGTGCCAGCAGCTTAGCGGGAGGAGGGCTCCCCCGCACAGATACGCAGTATTTT.